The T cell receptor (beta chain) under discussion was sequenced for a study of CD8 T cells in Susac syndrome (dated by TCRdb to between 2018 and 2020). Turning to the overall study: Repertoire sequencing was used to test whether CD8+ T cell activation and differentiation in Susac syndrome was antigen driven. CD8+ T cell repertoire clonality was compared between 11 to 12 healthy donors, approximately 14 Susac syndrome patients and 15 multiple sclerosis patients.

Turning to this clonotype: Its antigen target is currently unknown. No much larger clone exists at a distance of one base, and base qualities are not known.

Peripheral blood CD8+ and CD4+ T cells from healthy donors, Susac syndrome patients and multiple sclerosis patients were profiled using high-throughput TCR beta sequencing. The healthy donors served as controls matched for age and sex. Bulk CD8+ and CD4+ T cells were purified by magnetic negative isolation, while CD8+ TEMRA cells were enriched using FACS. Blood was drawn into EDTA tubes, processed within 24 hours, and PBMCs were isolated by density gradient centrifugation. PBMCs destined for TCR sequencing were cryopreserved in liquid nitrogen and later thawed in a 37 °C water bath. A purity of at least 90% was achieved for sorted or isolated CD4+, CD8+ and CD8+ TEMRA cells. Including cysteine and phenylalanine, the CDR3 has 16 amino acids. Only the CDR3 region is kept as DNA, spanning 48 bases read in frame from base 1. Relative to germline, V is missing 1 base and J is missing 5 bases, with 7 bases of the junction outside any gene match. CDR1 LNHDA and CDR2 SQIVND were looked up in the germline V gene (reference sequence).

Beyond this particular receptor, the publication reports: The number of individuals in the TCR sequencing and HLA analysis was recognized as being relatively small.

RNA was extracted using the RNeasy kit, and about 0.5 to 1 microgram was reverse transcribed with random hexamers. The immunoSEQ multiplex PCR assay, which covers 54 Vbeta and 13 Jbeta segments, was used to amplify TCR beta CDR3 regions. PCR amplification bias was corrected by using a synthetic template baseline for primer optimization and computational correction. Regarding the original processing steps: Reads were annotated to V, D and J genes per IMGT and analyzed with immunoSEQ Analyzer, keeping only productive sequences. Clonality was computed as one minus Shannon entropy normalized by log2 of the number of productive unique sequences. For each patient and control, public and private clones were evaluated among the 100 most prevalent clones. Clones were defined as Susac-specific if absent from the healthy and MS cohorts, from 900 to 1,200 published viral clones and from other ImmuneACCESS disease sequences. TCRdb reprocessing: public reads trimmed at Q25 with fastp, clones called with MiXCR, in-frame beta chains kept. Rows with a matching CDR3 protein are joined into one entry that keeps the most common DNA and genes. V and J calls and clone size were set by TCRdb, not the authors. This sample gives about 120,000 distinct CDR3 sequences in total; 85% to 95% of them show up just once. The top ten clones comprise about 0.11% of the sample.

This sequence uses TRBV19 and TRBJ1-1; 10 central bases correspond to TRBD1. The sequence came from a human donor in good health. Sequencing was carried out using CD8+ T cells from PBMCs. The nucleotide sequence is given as TGTGCCAGTAGTATAGCCATGACAGGGGGCAGGACTGAAGCTTTCTTT. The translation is CASSIAMTGGRTEAFF.